This is a list of T cell receptor beta chains from one sample in a study of shared clonotypes between healthy human individuals. The method was immunoSEQ multiplex PCR; TCRdb's version includes in-frame clones alone and lacks a portion of them. The table has over a million clones, about 77% seen once. Sequenced sample: memory CD4+ T cells sorted from blood. Receptors were obtained from a man aged 18 to 35 in good health. Each CDR3 is given with its conserved first and last residue. D genes are given only for firm matches. Clone size is given for some rows only: seen once, a few or many times, or a class if the clone is expanded.

TRBJ1-2	.	.	TRBV6-1	CASSDVARAIYGYTF	TGTGCCAGCAGTGACGTGGCCAGGGCGATCTATGGCTACACCTTC
TRBJ2-1	.	.	TRBV29-1	CSLGNNEQFF	TGCAGTTTGGGGAACAATGAGCAGTTCTTC
TRBJ2-5	.	.	TRBV19	CASSMSQLETQYF	TGTGCCAGTAGTATGAGTCAGCTAGAGACCCAGTACTTC
TRBJ2-3	.	TRBD2	TRBV27	CASSLIAGGQDTQYF	TGTGCCAGCAGTCTTATAGCGGGGGGGCAGGATACGCAGTATTTT
TRBJ2-1	.	TRBD1	TRBV30	CAWAPGTGGMGEQFF	TGTGCCTGGGCCCCCGGGACAGGGGGTATGGGTGAGCAGTTCTTC
TRBJ2-7	.	TRBD1	TRBV2	CASSSDRSSYEQYF	TGTGCCAGCAGTTCGGACAGGAGCTCCTACGAGCAGTACTTC
TRBJ2-5	once	TRBD1	TRBV10-1	CASSDDRGGAETQYF	TGCGCCAGCAGTGACGACAGGGGAGGTGCGGAGACCCAGTACTTC
TRBJ1-4	.	.	TRBV28	CAGGAGSKKLFF	TGTGCCGGGGGAGCAGGTTCGAAAAAACTGTTTTTT
TRBJ1-1	.	.	TRBV10-3	CAIRTHLDAEAFF	TGTGCCATCAGGACCCATTTAGACGCTGAAGCTTTCTTT
TRBJ2-1	.	TRBD2	TRBV7-6	CASSLETSGRANEQFF	TGTGCCAGCAGCTTAGAGACTAGCGGGAGGGCCAATGAGCAGTTCTTC
TRBJ2-7	.	.	TRBV11-2	CASSLGNLEQYF	TGTGCCAGCAGCTTAGGTAACCTCGAGCAGTACTTC
TRBJ2-5	.	.	TRBV6-1	CASSAFLGADQETQYF	TGTGCCAGCAGTGCCTTCTTGGGCGCCGACCAAGAGACCCAGTACTTC
TRBJ2-7	.	TRBD1	TRBV18	CASSPTGGYEQYF	TGTGCCAGCTCACCGACAGGGGGCTACGAGCAGTACTTC
TRBJ2-2	.	.	TRBV21-1	CASIPPPTAGGQNTGELFF	TGTGCCAGCATCCCTCCCCCCACAGCGGGGGGGCAAAATACCGGGGAGCTGTTTTTT
TRBJ1-3	many	.	TRBV9	CASSVDNSGNTIYF	TGTGCCAGCAGCGTAGACAACTCTGGAAACACCATATATTTT
TRBJ2-5	.	.	TRBV4-1	CASSQGLRVETQYF	TGCGCCAGCAGCCAAGGTCTCAGGGTTGAGACCCAGTACTTC
TRBJ2-1	.	TRBD1	TRBV5-4	CASSLPGRGTYNEQFF	TGTGCCAGCAGCTTACCCGGCAGGGGGACATACAATGAGCAGTTCTTC
TRBJ2-3	.	TRBD2	TRBV5-1	CASSRGGAQDTQYF	TGCGCCAGCAGTCGCGGGGGGGCCCAAGATACGCAGTATTTT
TRBJ2-2	.	.	TRBV2	CASTATTNTGELFF	TGTGCCAGCACGGCTACCACGAACACCGGGGAGCTGTTTTTT
TRBJ1-4	.	.	TRBV4-3	CASSQDQGPGAGEKLFF	TGCGCCAGCAGCCAAGATCAAGGACCAGGGGCAGGAGAAAAACTGTTTTTT